This TCR beta chain was documented in a study of T cell repertoires in cytomegalovirus infection. Germline loops: CDR1 SGHTA, CDR2 FQGNSA. V gave up 4 bases and J gave up 5 bases; unmatched junction bases: 11. This CDR3 contains 16 residues. There are many counts of this clonotype. Its antigen remains unidentified. Findings and limits, study-wide: Across the ex vivo response, the dominant clonotypes were HLA-C-restricted CMV-specific TCR beta clonotypes.

In TCRdb, the reads were re-called with MiXCR into one record per CDR3 protein. The data show roughly 600,000 distinct CDR3 sequences, 24% seen once. The V call is TRBV7-2, the J call TRBJ2-3; TRBD1 matches 8 bases. Sequencing was carried out using CD8+ T cells from PBMCs. This TCR derives from a human donor in good health (CMV status not recorded). Some clones in this sample may be carry-over from other donors' samples. CDR3 DNA sequence: TGTGCCAGCAGCTACGCCCTGGCAGGGGGCTTAGATACGCAGTATTTT. Translation: CASSYALAGGLDTQYF.